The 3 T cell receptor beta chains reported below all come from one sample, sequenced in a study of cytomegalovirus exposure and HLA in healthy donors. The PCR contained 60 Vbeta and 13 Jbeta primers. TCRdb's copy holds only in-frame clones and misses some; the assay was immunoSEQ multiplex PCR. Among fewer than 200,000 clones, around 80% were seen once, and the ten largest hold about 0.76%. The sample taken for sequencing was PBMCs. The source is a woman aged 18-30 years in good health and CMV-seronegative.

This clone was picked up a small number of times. CDR3 loop: CASSEVRSNSNQPQHF. In DNA, the CDR3 is TGTGCCAGCAGTGAAGTTCGCAGTAATAGCAATCAGCCCCAGCATTTT. This chain connects TRBV6-1 to TRBJ1-5; unclear D gene. V lost 1 base, J lost 0 bases, and 10 bases lay in between. Germline CDR1 MNHNS, CDR2 SASEGT. The CDR3 length is 16 residues.

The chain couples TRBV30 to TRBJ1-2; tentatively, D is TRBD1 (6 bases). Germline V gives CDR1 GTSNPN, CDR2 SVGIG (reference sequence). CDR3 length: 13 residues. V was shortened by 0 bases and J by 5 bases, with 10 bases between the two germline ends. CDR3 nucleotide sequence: TGTGCCTGGAGTGTACGACAGGATTATGGCTACACCTTC. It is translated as CAWSVRQDYGYTF.

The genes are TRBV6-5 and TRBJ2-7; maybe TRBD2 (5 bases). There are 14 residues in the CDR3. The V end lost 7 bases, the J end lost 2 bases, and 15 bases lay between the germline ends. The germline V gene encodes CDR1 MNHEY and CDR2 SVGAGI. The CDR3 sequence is CASIPLAPTYEQYF. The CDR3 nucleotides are TGTGCCAGCATTCCTTTAGCGCCCACCTACGAGCAGTACTTC.